These T cell receptor beta chains were read from a single sample in a study of blood T cell repertoires in COVID-19. Sequencing used immunoSEQ multiplex PCR; TCRdb keeps in-frame clones, though not all of them. The data show fewer than 300,000 clones, with approximately 89% seen just once and approximately 9.8% held by the top ten. What was sequenced was peripheral blood. The receptors here all came from a man between 40 and 49 years old who had recovered from COVID-19. CDR3s leave out the opening cysteine and the closing phenylalanine or tryptophan. The order of the fields is J gene, CDR3 length, V gene, CDR3 protein.

j_gene: TRBJ1-5
len: 12
v_gene: TRBV7-2
CDR3aa: ASSLREFNQPQH

j_gene: TRBJ2-7
len: 13
v_gene: TRBV5-8
CDR3aa: ASSRKDRGVDEQY

j_gene: TRBJ1-2
len: 13
v_gene: TRBV3-1/TRBV3-2
CDR3aa: ASSPRGRVGYGYT

j_gene: TRBJ2-1
len: 12
v_gene: TRBV24-1
CDR3aa: ATSGTSGRNEQF

j_gene: TRBJ2-1
len: 12
v_gene: TRBV19
CDR3aa: ASSRGEGWNEQF

j_gene: TRBJ1-5
len: 13
v_gene: TRBV18
CDR3aa: ASALTLTDNQPQH

j_gene: TRBJ2-1
len: 14
v_gene: TRBV19
CDR3aa: ASSRLAGGLWNEQF

j_gene: TRBJ2-5
len: 12
v_gene: TRBV27
CDR3aa: ASSLKNTGETQY

j_gene: TRBJ2-7
len: 12
v_gene: TRBV2
CDR3aa: ASRRDRGEYEQY

j_gene: TRBJ1-4
len: 12
v_gene: TRBV9
CDR3aa: ASSVAGLSEKLF

j_gene: TRBJ2-5
len: 12
v_gene: TRBV7-2
CDR3aa: ASSFTSGIETQY

j_gene: TRBJ1-2
len: 12
v_gene: TRBV19
CDR3aa: ASSIGTRTYGYT

j_gene: TRBJ2-3
len: 15
v_gene: TRBV11-2
CDR3aa: ASSRDSQVGGLDTQY

j_gene: TRBJ2-1
len: 15
v_gene: TRBV4-2
CDR3aa: ASSQGTQGSSYNEQF

j_gene: TRBJ1-3
len: 11
v_gene: TRBV19
CDR3aa: ASRGVPGNTIY

j_gene: TRBJ2-2
len: 12
v_gene: TRBV9
CDR3aa: ASSRGPGTGELF

j_gene: TRBJ2-7
len: 10
v_gene: TRBV4-1
CDR3aa: ASSLTGAEQY

j_gene: TRBJ1-4
len: 14
v_gene: TRBV4-1
CDR3aa: ASSQGSRPGEEKLF

j_gene: TRBJ1-1
len: 9
v_gene: TRBV10-3
CDR3aa: ATAQGSEAF

j_gene: TRBJ2-7
len: 13
v_gene: TRBV7-9
CDR3aa: ASSLAGGPGGGQY

j_gene: TRBJ2-7
len: 11
v_gene: TRBV5-1
CDR3aa: ASSLNRRFEQY

j_gene: TRBJ2-5
len: 8
v_gene: TRBV29-1
CDR3aa: SVEDSLTY

j_gene: TRBJ2-3
len: 15
v_gene: TRBV3-1/TRBV3-2
CDR3aa: ASSQEAGAASTDTQY

j_gene: TRBJ2-5
len: 10
v_gene: TRBV29-1
CDR3aa: SGGQVGETQY